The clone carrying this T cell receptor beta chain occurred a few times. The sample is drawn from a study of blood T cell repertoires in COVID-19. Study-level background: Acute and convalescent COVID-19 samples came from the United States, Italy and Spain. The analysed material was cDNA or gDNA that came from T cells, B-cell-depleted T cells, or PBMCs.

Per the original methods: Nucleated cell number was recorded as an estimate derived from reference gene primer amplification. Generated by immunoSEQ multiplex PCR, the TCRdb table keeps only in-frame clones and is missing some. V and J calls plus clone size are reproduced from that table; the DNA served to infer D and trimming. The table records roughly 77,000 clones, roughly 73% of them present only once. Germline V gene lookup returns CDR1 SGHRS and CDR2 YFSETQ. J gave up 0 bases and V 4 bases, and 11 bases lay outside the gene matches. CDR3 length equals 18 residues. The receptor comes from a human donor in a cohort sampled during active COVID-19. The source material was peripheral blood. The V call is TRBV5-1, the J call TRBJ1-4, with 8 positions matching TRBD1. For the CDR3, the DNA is TGCGCCAGCAGCGCCGGACAGGGCGGGAGGGCAACTAATGAAAAACTGTTTTTT. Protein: CASSAGQGGRATNEKLFF.